This TCR beta chain was retrieved from a study of graft-versus-host responses after intestinal transplantation. Whole-study context: Anti-thymocyte globulin induction was given to all recipients, followed by tacrolimus and steroids for two to four years. Study-level points and caveats: Recipient bone marrow held GvH clones, some seen earlier in ileum or blood. Early after transplant, HvG declines were associated with peak levels of circulating GvH clones. Individuals who had graft-donor T cell macrochimerism had allografts that showed high graft-versus-host to host-versus-graft clonal ratios.

As regards this clone: Its target is not known.

Sequencing used immunoSEQ multiplex PCR; TCRdb keeps in-frame clones, though not all of them. The table lists about 100,000 clones, more than 80% of them singletons. Between the trimmed V and J ends, which lost 8 bases and 0 bases, there was a span of 8 bases. This CDR3 is built from 13 residues. The V gene's germline CDR1 is MNHEY and CDR2 SVGAGI. The J gene is TRBJ1-3, the V gene TRBV6-5; D possibly corresponds to TRBD1 (5 bases). The starting material was PBMCs, obtained around 68 weeks after intestinal transplant. This TCR was sampled from a human patient who received an intestinal transplant, so some T cells may come from the graft donor. CDR3: CASGTFSGNTIYF. In DNA, the CDR3 is TGTGCCAGCGGGACTTTCTCTGGAAACACCATATATTTT.